Listed below are T cell receptor beta chains from one sample, sequenced in a study of blood T cells in healthy people across ages. TCRdb reprocessed the 5' RACE reads via MiXCR and lists one record per CDR3 protein. The sample gives approximately 730,000 distinct CDR3 sequences, 40% to 65% of which show up once; around 41% is in the top ten. The sequenced sample was blood. These TCRs come from a man of 80 years or more in good health. Each CDR3 is given with its conserved first and last residue. D genes are given only for firm matches. Size tells how often a clone was seen (once, few, many) or the class of an expanded clone, and some rows leave it out.

DNA: TGTGCCAGCGGAAAGGAGAAGCCCTCCTACGAGCAGTACTTC; CDR3: CASGKEKPSYEQYF; V: TRBV27; J: TRBJ2-7; size: -; D: -
DNA: TGTGCCAGCAGCCTGGGACCTAACTACGAGCAGTACTTC; CDR3: CASSLGPNYEQYF; V: TRBV7-6; J: TRBJ2-7; size: medium-sized; D: -
DNA: TGTGCCAGCACCATCGGAGGTAGCCTGCGGTGGCGCACAGATACGCAGTATTTT; CDR3: CASTIGGSLRWRTDTQYF; V: TRBV6-1; J: TRBJ2-3; size: few; D: -
DNA: TGCAGCGTTGGTAGCGGGAGGATCAGCACAGATACGCAGTATTTT; CDR3: CSVGSGRISTDTQYF; V: TRBV29-1; J: TRBJ2-3; size: -; D: TRBD2
DNA: TGCGCCAGCAGTGAGATAGCGGGGAAGGCCTACGAGCAGTACTTC; CDR3: CASSEIAGKAYEQYF; V: TRBV10-2; J: TRBJ2-7; size: -; D: TRBD2
DNA: TGCGCCAGCAGCTCGACAGGGGCCAAAAACATTCAGTACTTC; CDR3: CASSSTGAKNIQYF; V: TRBV5-1; J: TRBJ2-4; size: many; D: TRBD1
DNA: TGTGCCAGCAGCTTAGGCAGGGCCCAAGAGACCCAGTACTTC; CDR3: CASSLGRAQETQYF; V: TRBV5-1; J: TRBJ2-5; size: -; D: -
DNA: TGTGCCAGCAGCCAGGACAGGGGGAGCTCCTACGAGCAGTACTTC; CDR3: CASSQDRGSSYEQYF; V: TRBV13; J: TRBJ2-7; size: many; D: TRBD1
DNA: TGCGCCAGCAGCCGGGTGAGAGTAGCCGAAGGTTGGCAGTTCTTC; CDR3: CASSRVRVAEGWQFF; V: TRBV5-1; J: TRBJ2-1; size: -; D: -
DNA: TGTGCCAGCAGCCAAGATGCTAGCGGGAGTTGGAAGGCAGAGACCCAGTACTTC; CDR3: CASSQDASGSWKAETQYF; V: TRBV14; J: TRBJ2-5; size: -; D: TRBD2
DNA: TGCGCCAGCAGCCTTGGACCTCACAGCTCTGGGGCCAACGTCCTGACTTTC; CDR3: CASSLGPHSSGANVLTF; V: TRBV5-1; J: TRBJ2-6; size: -; D: -
DNA: TGTGCCAGCAGCCCTCGGACAGGGTTTGGCTACACCTTC; CDR3: CASSPRTGFGYTF; V: TRBV4-2; J: TRBJ1-2; size: many; D: TRBD1
DNA: TGTGCCAGCAGTTACCAGGGAAACACTGAAGCTTTCTTT; CDR3: CASSYQGNTEAFF; V: TRBV6-5; J: TRBJ1-1; size: -; D: -
DNA: TGCGCCAGCAGCCCCAATAGCGGACAAGAGACCCAGTACTTC; CDR3: CASSPNSGQETQYF; V: TRBV5-1; J: TRBJ2-5; size: -; D: -
DNA: TGTGCCAGCAGCCGGGACGCTATCCAGCCCCAGCATTTT; CDR3: CASSRDAIQPQHF; V: TRBV12-3/TRBV12-4; J: TRBJ1-5; size: -; D: -
DNA: TGTACCACCAGTGGGGGCGCGACCTGCGAGCAGTACTTC; CDR3: CTTSGGATCEQYF; V: TRBV24-1; J: TRBJ2-7; size: -; D: -
DNA: TGTGCCAGCAGAGCAATGAGCTACACCTTC; CDR3: CASRAMSYTF; V: TRBV9; J: TRBJ1-2; size: few; D: -
DNA: TGTGCCAGCAGTTTATTATTAATACAGGGGGAGCAGTACTTC; CDR3: CASSLLLIQGEQYF; V: TRBV28; J: TRBJ2-7; size: -; D: TRBD1
DNA: TGTGCCACCAGCAGAGAATCCGGGGCATGGGGCAATGAGCAGTACTTC; CDR3: CATSRESGAWGNEQYF; V: TRBV15; J: TRBJ2-5; size: once; D: -
DNA: TGTGCCAGCAGCGACAGGGCCTTGGGTAATGAGCAGTTCTTC; CDR3: CASSDRALGNEQFF; V: TRBV11-1; J: TRBJ2-1; size: -; D: TRBD1
DNA: TGTGCCATCAGTGTTAGTACAGGGGTGGGCAATGAGCAGTTCTTC; CDR3: CAISVSTGVGNEQFF; V: TRBV10-3; J: TRBJ2-1; size: few; D: TRBD1
DNA: TGTGCCAGCAGGGCGCAGGGGTTTAGTGACGAGCAGTACTTC; CDR3: CASRAQGFSDEQYF; V: TRBV28; J: TRBJ2-7; size: few; D: -
DNA: TGTGCCAGCAGCTTGGATAATGAATGGCAGCGGGGCTACACCTTC; CDR3: CASSLDNEWQRGYTF; V: TRBV5-5; J: TRBJ1-2; size: -; D: -
DNA: TGTGCCAGCGGGATCCCTTCAGGCGTCAGGTCGGAGACCCAGTACTTC; CDR3: CASGIPSGVRSETQYF; V: TRBV5-6; J: TRBJ2-5; size: -; D: -
DNA: TGTGCCGGCAGCCTACAGGGCACAGATACGCAGTATTTT; CDR3: CAGSLQGTDTQYF; V: TRBV5-6; J: TRBJ2-3; size: once; D: -
DNA: TGCGCCAGCAGCCTCTCCACCGGAGGGGGGGGAGAGCAGTACTTC; CDR3: CASSLSTGGGGEQYF; V: TRBV5-1; J: TRBJ2-7; size: -; D: -
DNA: TGCAGCGTTGAGGGGCTAGCGGGAGCTGGGAATGAGCAGTTCTTC; CDR3: CSVEGLAGAGNEQFF; V: TRBV29-1; J: TRBJ2-1; size: once; D: TRBD2
DNA: TGTGCCAGCAGTGAATATAGCGACGGTGAGCAGTTCTTC; CDR3: CASSEYSDGEQFF; V: TRBV6-5; J: TRBJ2-1; size: -; D: -
DNA: TGCAGCGTTGAAAAACCCACCGGGGAGCTGTTTTTT; CDR3: CSVEKPTGELFF; V: TRBV29-1; J: TRBJ2-2; size: -; D: -
DNA: TGCGCCAGCAGCTTGCGAGCGGGAGGCCCCGATACGCAGTATTTT; CDR3: CASSLRAGGPDTQYF; V: TRBV5-1; J: TRBJ2-3; size: -; D: TRBD2
DNA: TGCGCCAGCAGCTTGACAGGGTTCGGCTACGAGCAGTACTTC; CDR3: CASSLTGFGYEQYF; V: TRBV5-1; J: TRBJ2-7; size: -; D: -
DNA: TGCAGTGCTCCATCCGGCGGGAGCGGCGTTGAGCAGTTCTTC; CDR3: CSAPSGGSGVEQFF; V: TRBV20-1; J: TRBJ2-1; size: -; D: TRBD2
DNA: TGTGCCAGCAGTTACAAGGGGGGGCAGTACTTC; CDR3: CASSYKGGQYF; V: TRBV6-5; J: TRBJ2-4; size: -; D: -
DNA: TGTGCCACCAGTGATTCCCAACTAGCGGGAGGGATAGGCAATGAGCAGTTCTTC; CDR3: CATSDSQLAGGIGNEQFF; V: TRBV24-1; J: TRBJ2-1; size: -; D: TRBD2
DNA: TGTGCCAGCAGCATAATGATTCAGTTGAATGAGCAGTTCTTC; CDR3: CASSIMIQLNEQFF; V: TRBV11-2; J: TRBJ2-1; size: -; D: -
DNA: TGTGCCAGCAGCGTGACTAGCGGGAGGGCCGGCCAGGACAATGAGCAGTTCTTC; CDR3: CASSVTSGRAGQDNEQFF; V: TRBV7-8; J: TRBJ2-1; size: -; D: TRBD2
DNA: TGCAGTGGAGACCGGGGGAACACTGAAGCTTTCTTT; CDR3: CSGDRGNTEAFF; V: TRBV20-1; J: TRBJ1-1; size: -; D: -
DNA: TGCGCCAGCAGCTTGGAGGGGACTAGCGGGAGAGGAATGTACTTC; CDR3: CASSLEGTSGRGMYF; V: TRBV5-1; J: TRBJ2-7; size: few; D: TRBD2
DNA: TGTGCCAGCAGCCGGTGGACGGACACAGATACGCAGTATTTT; CDR3: CASSRWTDTDTQYF; V: TRBV14; J: TRBJ2-3; size: -; D: -
DNA: TGTGCCACCAGCAGAGTGCCGTCCCTTTTCACAGATACGCAGTATTTT; CDR3: CATSRVPSLFTDTQYF; V: TRBV15; J: TRBJ2-3; size: -; D: -
DNA: TGTGCCAGCAGCTCCCGGACTAGCGGGGGCATATCCTACAATGAGCAGTTCTTC; CDR3: CASSSRTSGGISYNEQFF; V: TRBV11-1; J: TRBJ2-1; size: -; D: TRBD2
DNA: TGTGCCACCAGTGACCCTGGTTGGAACTATGGCTACACCTTC; CDR3: CATSDPGWNYGYTF; V: TRBV24-1; J: TRBJ1-2; size: once; D: -
DNA: TGTGCCAGCAGCCACCGGGACAGCTCGTTGTACTTC; CDR3: CASSHRDSSLYF; V: TRBV3-1; J: TRBJ2-4; size: -; D: TRBD1
DNA: TGTGCCGTCGCCGGGACTAGTGCGACTTTCGAGCAGTTCTTC; CDR3: CAVAGTSATFEQFF; V: TRBV12-3/TRBV12-4; J: TRBJ2-1; size: few; D: TRBD2
DNA: TGCGCCAGCAGCTTGACAGGGGGCGACTACAATGAGCAGTACTTC; CDR3: CASSLTGGDYNEQYF; V: TRBV5-1; J: TRBJ2-7; size: -; D: TRBD1
DNA: TGTGCCATCAGTTTCGGACTAGCGGGAGTGGTTGAGCAGTACTTC; CDR3: CAISFGLAGVVEQYF; V: TRBV10-3; J: TRBJ2-5; size: -; D: TRBD2
DNA: TGCAGCGTTGAAGAGTCCACGACGACTAGCGGAAGCTACGAGCAGTACTTC; CDR3: CSVEESTTTSGSYEQYF; V: TRBV29-1; J: TRBJ2-7; size: many; D: TRBD2
DNA: TGTGCCAGCAAACCCCGGGAGGTGAACTACAATGAGCAGTTCTTC; CDR3: CASKPREVNYNEQFF; V: TRBV6-1; J: TRBJ2-1; size: -; D: TRBD2
DNA: TGTGCCAGCAGCTTAGAAGGGACTAACACAGATACGCAGTATTTT; CDR3: CASSLEGTNTDTQYF; V: TRBV11-3; J: TRBJ2-3; size: few; D: TRBD2
DNA: TGTGCCACCAGTGAACAGGGTCGCGGCAATGAGCAGTTCTTC; CDR3: CATSEQGRGNEQFF; V: TRBV24-1; J: TRBJ2-1; size: -; D: -
DNA: TGCGCCAGCAGCTTACGGACAGGTGACGGCGAGCAGTACTTC; CDR3: CASSLRTGDGEQYF; V: TRBV5-1; J: TRBJ2-7; size: once; D: TRBD1
DNA: TGTGCCAGCAGTGAAGTGCGGGGTAAAACTGAAGCTTTCTTT; CDR3: CASSEVRGKTEAFF; V: TRBV6-1; J: TRBJ1-1; size: -; D: -
DNA: TGCAGTTTTGGTGGACTAGCGGGAAAAGGGAGCACAGATACGCAGTATTTT; CDR3: CSFGGLAGKGSTDTQYF; V: TRBV20-1; J: TRBJ2-3; size: -; D: TRBD2
DNA: TGTGCCAGCAGCCGCCAGGCCTACGAGCAGTACTTC; CDR3: CASSRQAYEQYF; V: TRBV5-6; J: TRBJ2-7; size: few; D: -
DNA: TGTGCCACCAGTGATCCCAGGCCCCCAGATACGCAGTATTTT; CDR3: CATSDPRPPDTQYF; V: TRBV24-1; J: TRBJ2-3; size: -; D: -
DNA: TGTGCCAGCAGCTCATGGCGGGGCAGCTCCTACAATGAGCAGTTCTTC; CDR3: CASSSWRGSSYNEQFF; V: TRBV11-2; J: TRBJ2-1; size: -; D: -
DNA: TGCAGTGCTAGAAGAACAGGGAGCAATGAGCAGTACTTC; CDR3: CSARRTGSNEQYF; V: TRBV20-1; J: TRBJ2-7; size: -; D: -
DNA: TGCAGTGCTAGTCAAACTAGCGGGAGGGCCGCTGAGCAGTACTTC; CDR3: CSASQTSGRAAEQYF; V: TRBV20-1; J: TRBJ2-5; size: -; D: TRBD2
DNA: TGTGCCAGCACCCGGGGGGGTCGGGAGGAAGGGGAGCTGTTTTTT; CDR3: CASTRGGREEGELFF; V: TRBV4-2; J: TRBJ2-2; size: -; D: TRBD2